Below, one T cell receptor (beta chain) is given with its context. The CDR3 runs to 14 residues. Trimming removed 3 bases at V and 1 base at J, with 10 bases between. From germline, CDR1 is LNHDA and CDR2 SQIVND (reference sequence). This sample stems from a study of CD8 T cells in Susac syndrome. With random hexamers, 0.5 to 1 ug RNA was reverse transcribed. TCR beta CDR3 was amplified by immunoSEQ multiplex PCR. This amplification extended across 54 Vbeta and 13 Jbeta segments. TCRdb analysed the immunoSEQ multiplex PCR reads with MiXCR anew, one entry per CDR3 protein. The table includes some 200,000 distinct CDR3 sequences, 91% detected once.

The specimen was CD4+ T cells from PBMCs. This TCR came from a human donor with Susac syndrome. The V call is TRBV19, the J call TRBJ2-7; D might be TRBD1 or TRBD2, each matching 5 bases. The CDR3: CASSMGRISYEQYF. CDR3 coding DNA: TGTGCCAGTAGTATGGGACGGATTTCCTACGAGCAGTACTTC.